A single sample gave rise to the 9 T cell receptor beta chains below, sequenced in a study of control samples from healthy donors and cancer patients. The repertoire was sequenced with immunoSEQ multiplex PCR; TCRdb's copy has only in-frame clones and lacks some. The sample has under 200,000 clones; 93% are singletons. The sample taken for sequencing was blood. Source of these receptors: a woman aged 55-75 years in good health.

The V and J genes are TRBV7-8 and TRBJ1-5, with D possibly matching TRBD1 (6 bases). The CDR3 is made up of 14 amino acids. The ends were cut back, 5 bases at V and 7 bases at J, with 15 bases in the middle. Germline CDR1 is SGHVS and CDR2 is FQNEAQ. The CDR3 nucleotides read TGTGCCAGCAGCCCTGGACAGACGGAGCAGCCCCAGCATTTT. Translating gives CASSPGQTEQPQHF.

The chain uses TRBV2 and TRBJ2-5; D ambiguous. V was clipped by 8 bases and J by 5 bases, with 15 bases between them. This CDR3 comprises 13 residues. Per the germline V gene, CDR1 is SNHLY and CDR2 is FYNNEI. The CDR3: CASGNMREETQYF. CDR3 coding DNA: TGTGCCAGCGGAAACATGCGAGAGGAGACCCAGTACTTC.

The chain uses TRBV5-1 and TRBJ1-2; D is unresolved. The CDR3 consists of 14 residues. V gave up 0 bases and J gave up 2 bases, with 8 bases separating them. Germline values: CDR1 SGHRS, CDR2 YFSETQ. Written as DNA, the CDR3 is TGCGCCAGCAGCTTGGAGGCGGACAACTATGGCTACACCTTC. It specifies CASSLEADNYGYTF.

About this clone itself: This sample also contains other DNA sequences that code for the same CDR3. This rearrangement joins TRBV12-3 or TRBV12-4 to TRBJ1-4; D unclear. There are 11 residues in the CDR3. Trimming left V 2 bases short and J 7 bases short, with 2 bases between. CDR3 in DNA: TGTGCCAGCAGTTTATCTGAAAAACTGTTTTTT. Translated: CASSLSEKLFF.

The chain recombines TRBV29-1 with TRBJ2-2; weak D call: TRBD2 (6 bases). CDR1 is SQVTM, CDR2 ANQGSEA, per germline. CDR3 size: 14 residues. V lost 4 bases, J lost 7 bases, and 16 bases lay in between. Here the CDR3 reads CSVAQGGVGGELFF. In DNA form, the CDR3 reads TGCAGCGTTGCGCAGGGCGGGGTGGGCGGGGAGCTGTTTTTT.

The J gene is TRBJ2-7, the V gene TRBV20-1; the D is unclear. Trimming stripped 2 bases from V and 4 bases from J, with 6 bases between. CDR3 length: 11 residues. Germline values: CDR1 DFQATT, CDR2 SNEGSKA (reference sequence). The CDR3 coding sequence is TGCAGTGCTAGACTGGGATACGAGCAGTACTTC. The encoded protein is CSARLGYEQYF.

The chain recombines TRBV2 with TRBJ1-1, with D possibly TRBD1 on 6 matching bases. Trimming stripped 2 bases from V and 4 bases from J, with 11 bases between. This CDR3 has 14 amino acids. Germline V gene data show CDR1 as SNHLY and CDR2 as FYNNEI. CDR3 protein: CASSERTVSTEAFF. For the CDR3, the DNA is TGTGCCAGCAGTGAAAGGACAGTAAGCACTGAAGCTTTCTTT.

The V gene is TRBV7-9, the J gene TRBJ1-2; D is unclear. This CDR3 has 12 amino acids. In germline, CDR1 is SEHNR, CDR2 FQNEAQ (reference sequence). V was cut by 1 base and J by 8 bases, with 8 bases left in between. CDR3 residues: CASSLEQRGYTF. The CDR3 DNA reads TGTGCCAGCAGCTTAGAACAGAGGGGCTACACCTTC.

As DNA, the CDR3 is TGTGCCAGCAGCCAGGGGGCCGCTAACTATGGCTACACCTTC. Its protein product is CASSQGAANYGYTF. This chain links TRBV3-1 (or the pseudogene TRBV3-2) with TRBJ1-2; tentatively, D is TRBD1 (6 bases). V was cut by 3 bases and J by 0 bases, with 8 bases left in between. This CDR3 region has 14 residues. Germline V gene sequence: CDR1 LGHDT, CDR2 YNNKEL (reference sequence).